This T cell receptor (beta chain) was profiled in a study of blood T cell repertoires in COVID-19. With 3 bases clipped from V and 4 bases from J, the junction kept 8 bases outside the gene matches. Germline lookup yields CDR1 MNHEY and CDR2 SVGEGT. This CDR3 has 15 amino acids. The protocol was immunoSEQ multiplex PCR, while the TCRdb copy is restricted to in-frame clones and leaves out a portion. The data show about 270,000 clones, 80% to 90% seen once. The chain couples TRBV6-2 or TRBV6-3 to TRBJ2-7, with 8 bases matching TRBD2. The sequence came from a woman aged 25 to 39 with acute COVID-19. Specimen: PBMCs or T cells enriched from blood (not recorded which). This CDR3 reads CASSYTREDGYEQYF. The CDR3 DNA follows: TGTGCCAGCAGTTATACGCGGGAGGACGGATACGAGCAGTACTTC.